This T cell receptor (beta chain) comes out of a study of blood T cell repertoires in COVID-19. Original handling: Amplifying reference gene primers gave estimates of nucleated cell counts. This table comes from immunoSEQ multiplex PCR, and its TCRdb copy is limited to in-frame clones, with some not included. That table is the source of V, J and clone size, and D and trimming were worked out from the DNA. The table shows about 310,000 clones, with around 89% occurring only once. The germline gives CDR1 SGHDT, CDR2 YYEEEE. V was pared by 4 bases and J by 6 bases, with 7 bases of the junction left unmatched. The CDR3 length is 16 residues. Cohort 3 recovery required two negative PCRs, clearance, or symptom resolution.

The sequence came from a woman aged 40 to 55 who had recovered from COVID-19. The chain uses TRBV5-6 and TRBJ1-6, with 10 bases aligning to TRBD1. Sequencing was done on a sample of PBMCs or T cells enriched from blood (not recorded which). The DNA of the CDR3 is TGTGCCAGCAGCAAACTCGGGACAGGGGTTAATTCACCCCTCCACTTT. Amino acids: CASSKLGTGVNSPLHF.